These 14 T cell receptor beta chains were sequenced from one sample in a study of type 1 and type 2 diabetes patients (dated by TCRdb to about 2016). The data were produced on an Illumina MiSeq. For TCRbeta CDR3 amplification, the template was genomic DNA taken from the sorted T cell subsets. The TCRbeta CDR3 region was amplified by multiplex PCR with 30 forward and 13 reverse primers. TCRdb passed the public sequencing reads through fastp at Q25 and MiXCR, retaining productive beta sequences. A single entry per CDR3 protein holds the most common genes and DNA from its merged rows. This sample gives more than 250,000 distinct CDR3 sequences in total; over 45% of them show up just once. The ten largest clones take up around 15% of the sample. Sequencing was carried out using peripheral blood mononuclear cells (PBMCs). The receptors were sampled from a young man with type 2 diabetes.

This rearrangement joins TRBV6-2 or TRBV6-3 to TRBJ2-5; D gene uncertain. Trimming removed 3 bases at V and 5 bases at J, with 16 bases between. The CDR3 covers 15 residues. Germline assignment: CDR1 MNHEY and CDR2 SVGEGT. The CDR3 region is CASSYSSKGSETQYF. The CDR3 bases are TGTGCCAGCAGTTATAGTTCCAAGGGTAGTGAGACCCAGTACTTC.

The chain employs TRBV5-1 and TRBJ2-7, with 10 nucleotides matching TRBD2. The CDR3 sequence is 14 residues long. With 2 bases clipped from V and 3 bases from J, the junction kept 2 bases outside the gene matches. The germline gives CDR1 SGHRS, CDR2 YFSETQ. The CDR3 bases are TGCGCCAGCAGCTTAGGGACTAGCGACTACGAGCAGTACTTC. Translation: CASSLGTSDYEQYF.

J is TRBJ1-5 and V is TRBV30; tentatively, D is TRBD1 (5 bases). V was cut by 2 bases and J by 7 bases, with 12 bases left in between. CDR1 GTSNPN and CDR2 SVGIG come from the germline V gene (reference sequence). This CDR3 is 13 amino acids long. As DNA, the CDR3 is TGTGCCTGGAGTACAGGCTGGGGGCAGCCCCAGCATTTT. Translation: CAWSTGWGQPQHF.

This clonotype was detected only a few times. This sequence joins TRBV19 and TRBJ1-5, with D unclear. This CDR3 contains 17 residues. The germline gives CDR1 LNHDA, CDR2 SQIVND (reference sequence). V was cut by 4 bases and J by 0 bases, with 16 bases left in between. This chain's CDR3 is CASSNTPGGYSNQPQHF. Here the CDR3 DNA reads TGTGCCAGTAGTAACACACCGGGCGGATATAGCAATCAGCCCCAGCATTTT.

This chain links TRBV6-6 with TRBJ1-1; D gene ambiguous. CDR1 is MNHNY, CDR2 SVGAGI, per germline (reference sequence). V gave up 4 bases and J gave up 4 bases, with 7 bases separating them. The CDR3 is made up of 12 amino acids. This CDR3 reads CASSFEGTEAFF. CDR3 nucleotide sequence: TGTGCCAGCAGTTTCGAGGGCACTGAAGCTTTCTTT.

This chain uses TRBV6-6 with TRBJ1-1; no definite D call. Germline values: CDR1 MNHNY, CDR2 SVGAGI (reference sequence). There are 13 residues in the CDR3. V lost 3 bases and J 1 base, leaving 6 bases between the germline ends. The CDR3 here is CASSYEGNTEAFF. CDR3 coding DNA: TGTGCCAGCAGTTATGAGGGGAACACTGAAGCTTTCTTT.

This clonotype has at least ten counts. J is TRBJ2-5 and V is TRBV6-1; 9 nucleotides line up with TRBD1. After removal of 4 bases from V and 0 bases from J, the junction contained 15 bases not matched to a gene. The CDR3 is made up of 19 amino acids. Germline-derived CDR1 and CDR2 are MNHNS and SASEGT. CDR3 loop: CASSVPGQGINPYQETQYF. The CDR3 DNA sequence: TGTGCCAGCAGTGTCCCGGGACAGGGTATAAATCCCTACCAAGAGACCCAGTACTTC.

The chain has TRBV7-2 and TRBJ2-3; D uncertain. Per the germline V gene, CDR1 is SGHTA and CDR2 is FQGNSA. CDR3 size: 12 residues. Trimming removed 7 bases from V and 8 bases from J, with 13 bases in between. The CDR3 is CASTQGKATQYF. Here the CDR3 DNA reads TGTGCCAGCACTCAAGGGAAAGCTACGCAGTATTTT.

The chain employs TRBV5-1 and TRBJ1-1; no reliable D call. Looked up from germline, CDR1 is SGHRS and CDR2 is YFSETQ. CDR3 length: 15 amino acids. The V gene lost 2 bases and the J gene lost 2 bases, with 13 bases spanning the gap. The CDR3 sequence is CASSFEGRQNTEAFF. The CDR3 DNA follows: TGCGCCAGCAGCTTTGAGGGTCGCCAAAACACTGAAGCTTTCTTT.

This chain links TRBV9 with TRBJ1-5; no firm D call. Trimming removed 3 bases at V and 7 bases at J, with 14 bases between. The CDR3 sequence is 14 residues long. Germline CDR1 SGDLS, CDR2 YYNGEE. Here the CDR3 DNA reads TGTGCCAGCAGCGCCTCTGACGGAGGACAGCCCCAGCATTTT. It codes for CASSASDGGQPQHF.

The chain couples TRBV30 to TRBJ2-7; 7 nucleotides line up with TRBD1. Germline lookup yields CDR1 GTSNPN and CDR2 SVGIG (reference sequence). J gave up 5 bases and V 4 bases, and 11 bases lay outside the gene matches. The CDR3 runs 14 residues. The CDR3: CAWKRTQGLDEQYF. The CDR3 DNA is TGTGCCTGGAAGCGTACACAGGGGCTCGACGAGCAGTACTTC.

This chain connects TRBV7-3 to TRBJ2-3; TRBD1 matches 7 bases. Germline values: CDR1 SGHTA, CDR2 FQGTGA. V shed 6 bases, J shed 1 base, and the junction held 1 base outside the gene matches. The CDR3 covers 13 residues. CDR3 DNA sequence: TGTGCCAGCAGGCAGGGGGGCACAGATACGCAGTATTTT. Amino acid sequence: CASRQGGTDTQYF.

V gene TRBV5-1 combines with J gene TRBJ2-2, with D unresolved. Germline CDR1 reads SGHRS; CDR2 reads YFSETQ. The V and J ends lost 2 bases and 8 bases respectively, with 7 bases between them. This CDR3 has 12 amino acids. The CDR3 nucleotides read TGCGCCAGCAGCTTACCTGAGGGGGAGCTGTTTTTT. Residues: CASSLPEGELFF. Complete variable domain (other parts from reference TRBV5-1 and TRBJ2-2): KAGVTQTPRYLIKTRGQQVTLSCSPISGHRSVSWYQQTPGQGLQFLFEYFSETQRNKGNFPGRFSGRQFSNSRSEMNVSTLELGDSALYLCASSLPEGELFFGEGSRLTVL.

This clonotype appeared a few times. This chain uses TRBV20-1 with TRBJ1-2; D remains ambiguous. This CDR3 contains 12 residues. V lost 4 bases and J 2 bases, leaving 8 bases between the germline ends. From germline, CDR1 is DFQATT and CDR2 SNEGSKA (reference sequence). The CDR3 reads CSAKALNYGYTF. CDR3 nucleotide sequence: TGCAGTGCTAAGGCCCTCAACTATGGCTACACCTTC.